These 17 T cell receptor beta chains share one sample of origin, sequenced in a study of cytomegalovirus exposure and HLA in healthy donors. Assay: immunoSEQ multiplex PCR; the TCRdb copy retains only in-frame clones and omits some. The sample lists 50,000 or so clones; 85% to 95% were seen once. Sequencing was carried out using PBMCs. The receptors derive from a woman between 18 and 29 years old in good health and CMV-seropositive.

The rearrangement joins TRBV6-1 to TRBJ1-2; 7 bases fit TRBD1. V was pared by 2 bases and J by 3 bases, with 6 bases of the junction left unmatched. CDR1 is MNHNS, CDR2 SASEGT, per germline. The CDR3 runs 15 residues. The CDR3 region has the DNA TGTGCCAGCAGTGAATCGACAGGGAGAGACTATGGCTACACCTTC. It translates to CASSESTGRDYGYTF.

The chain couples TRBV28 to TRBJ2-7, with 9 bases aligning to TRBD2. With 4 bases clipped from V and 1 base from J, the junction kept 8 bases outside the gene matches. This CDR3 region has 16 residues. Per the germline V gene, CDR1 is MDHEN and CDR2 is SYDVKM. The CDR3 bases are TGTGCCAGCAGTTCCACGCGCGGGGGGGAGTCCTACGAGCAGTACTTC. Protein product: CASSSTRGGESYEQYF.

The chain is built from TRBV30 and TRBJ1-1; unclear D gene. The V end lost 0 bases, the J end lost 0 bases, and 8 bases lay between the germline ends. Germline-derived CDR1 and CDR2 are GTSNPN and SVGIG (reference sequence). The length of the CDR3 is 14 residues. CDR3 residues: CAWSVGGMNTEAFF. DNA for the CDR3: TGTGCCTGGAGTGTTGGAGGGATGAACACTGAAGCTTTCTTT.

The chain employs TRBV11-2 and TRBJ2-2; 10 bases match TRBD2. V lost 2 bases to trimming and J lost 4 bases; unmatched junction nucleotides: 4. The CDR3 runs 16 residues. Germline CDR1 SGHAT, CDR2 FQNNGV. CDR3 sequence: CASSLSLAGVTGELFF. DNA of the CDR3: TGTGCCAGCAGCTTATCTCTAGCGGGAGTCACCGGGGAGCTGTTTTTT.

This chain links TRBV6-5 with TRBJ2-2; 7 nucleotides agree with TRBD2. The germline V gene has CDR1 MNHEY and CDR2 SVGAGI. V dropped 5 bases and J dropped 3; count of bases not matched to a gene: 3. This CDR3 contains 14 residues. CDR3 in amino acids: CASSSGTDTGELFF. CDR3 DNA sequence: TGTGCCAGCAGTAGCGGGACGGACACCGGGGAGCTGTTTTTT.

The V call is TRBV27, the J call TRBJ1-1; possibly TRBD1 for D (6 bases). The V end was cut by 5 bases, the J end by 2 bases, with 18 bases between. The length of the CDR3 is 16 residues. Germline CDR1 is MNHEY and CDR2 is SMNVEV (reference sequence). CDR3 region: CASSHGTPELNTEAFF. CDR3 DNA: TGTGCCAGCAGTCACGGGACACCAGAACTTAACACTGAAGCTTTCTTT.

The chain joins TRBV9 to TRBJ2-7; weak D call: TRBD2 (6 bases). V was pared by 1 base and J by 3 bases, with 17 bases between. CDR3 length equals 16 residues. From germline, CDR1 is SGDLS and CDR2 YYNGEE. CDR3 loop: CASSVSPGELDYEQYF. The CDR3 bases are TGTGCCAGCAGCGTAAGCCCGGGGGAGCTTGACTACGAGCAGTACTTC.

This clone was counted once. The chain joins TRBV5-1 to TRBJ1-1, with TRBD1 matching 7 bases. V trimming: 5 bases; J trimming: 1 base; junction bases outside the gene matches: 14. This CDR3 spans 17 amino acids. Germline lookup yields CDR1 SGHRS and CDR2 YFSETQ. CDR3 bases: TGCGCCAGCAGGGCGGGGAACAGGGGAGAGACGAACACTGAAGCTTTCTTT. As protein: CASRAGNRGETNTEAFF.

The chain links TRBV5-6 to TRBJ2-1, with TRBD2 identical over 11 bases. From germline, CDR1 is SGHDT and CDR2 YYEEEE. The CDR3 is made up of 15 amino acids. Trimming cost V 4 bases and J 10 bases; bases outside gene matches: 10. CDR3 DNA: TGTGCCAGCAGCCCCACTAGCGGGAGCGGTTCCGAGCAGTTCTTC. Translation: CASSPTSGSGSEQFF.

The chain recombines TRBV7-8 with TRBJ2-7; 8 positions agree with TRBD1. Germline V lookup: CDR1 SGHVS, CDR2 FQNEAQ. The length of the CDR3 is 15 residues. The trim removed 3 bases at V and 0 bases at J, leaving 4 bases unmatched. CDR3 bases: TGTGCCAGCAGCTTTGGACAGGGATACTCCTACGAGCAGTACTTC. As protein: CASSFGQGYSYEQYF. Full variable domain (outside the CDR3, taken from reference TRBV7-8 and TRBJ2-7): GAGVSQSPRYKVAKRGQDVALRCDPISGHVSLFWYQQALGQGPEFLTYFQNEAQLDKSGLPSDRFFAERPEGSVSTLKIQRTQQEDSAVYLCASSFGQGYSYEQYFGPGTRLTVT.

The chain uses TRBV5-4 and TRBJ2-1, with TRBD2 matching 9 bases. The V and J ends lost 1 base and 6 bases, in that order; junction bases with no gene match: 2. The germline CDR1 and CDR2 sequences are SGHNT and YYREEE (reference sequence). The CDR3 covers 14 residues. The CDR3, as DNA: TGTGCCAGCAGCTTGCCTAGCGGGACCAATGAGCAGTTCTTC. It codes for CASSLPSGTNEQFF.

The chain combines TRBV6-4 with TRBJ1-1, with 7 bases that match TRBD1. Losses at the gene ends were 3 bases for V and 4 bases for J; bases not matched to a gene: 2. The CDR3 extends over 13 amino acids. Looked up from germline, CDR1 is MRHNA and CDR2 is SNTAGT. CDR3 amino acids: CASSEQGTTEAFF. The CDR3 DNA reads as TGTGCCAGCAGTGAACAGGGGACCACTGAAGCTTTCTTT.

The chain is built from TRBV27 and TRBJ1-2; D possibly corresponds to TRBD1 (6 bases). Germline lookup yields CDR1 MNHEY and CDR2 SMNVEV (reference sequence). CDR3 length: 14 amino acids. Trimming shortened V by 6 bases and J by 4 bases, and 15 bases separated the two germline ends. CDR3 in amino acids: CASRSQGAFYGYTF. CDR3 sequence (DNA): TGTGCCAGCAGATCACAGGGAGCCTTCTATGGCTACACCTTC.

V and J are TRBV10-1 and TRBJ2-2; 10 bases agree with TRBD2. Germline V lookup: CDR1 WNHNN, CDR2 SYGVQD (reference sequence). This CDR3 contains 17 residues. The ends lost 6 bases at V and 1 base at J; junction bases unmatched: 8. The CDR3 nucleotides read TGCGCCAGCAGCAATCTTATAGCGGGAGGGAACACCGGGGAGCTGTTTTTT. It is translated as CASSNLIAGGNTGELFF.

V gene TRBV7-8 combines with J gene TRBJ2-3; 13 nucleotides align to TRBD2. J gave up 4 bases and V 5 bases, and 3 bases lay outside the gene matches. The CDR3 loop spans 15 amino acids. CDR1 is SGHVS, CDR2 FQNEAQ, per germline. The CDR3 DNA sequence: TGTGCCAGCAGCCCCGGACTAGCGGGAGCAGATACGCAGTATTTT. This gives the protein CASSPGLAGADTQYF. Full variable domain (remainder filled in from reference TRBV7-8 and TRBJ2-3): GAGVSQSPRYKVAKRGQDVALRCDPISGHVSLFWYQQALGQGPEFLTYFQNEAQLDKSGLPSDRFFAERPEGSVSTLKIQRTQQEDSAVYLCASSPGLAGADTQYFGPGTRLTVL.

The CDR3 loop is CASSLGTSSGPLFYEQYF. DNA for the CDR3: TGTGCCAGCAGCTTAGGGACGTCTAGCGGTCCCCTTTTTTACGAGCAGTACTTC. This rearrangement joins TRBV7-9 to TRBJ2-7; TRBD2 aligns across 7 bases. This CDR3 contains 18 residues. Germline V CDR1 and CDR2: SEHNR, FQNEAQ (reference sequence). V lost 1 base to trimming and J lost 4 bases; unmatched junction nucleotides: 16.

This clone was seen more than once but under ten times. This chain links TRBV6-4 with TRBJ2-3; D is perhaps TRBD2 (6 bases). The germline CDR1 and CDR2 sequences are MRHNA and SNTAGT. The CDR3 totals 13 residues. V lost 6 bases, J lost 4 bases, and 11 bases lay in between. CDR3 amino acids: CASSGGNADTQYF. The CDR3, as DNA: TGTGCCAGCAGCGGAGGGAATGCAGATACGCAGTATTTT.